The clone carrying this T cell receptor beta chain was observed a single time. Trimming removed 2 bases at V and 0 bases at J, with 8 bases between. The CDR3 spans 15 residues. From germline, CDR1 is MDHEN and CDR2 SYDVKM. This record comes from a study of shared clonotypes between healthy human individuals. The repertoire was sequenced with immunoSEQ multiplex PCR; TCRdb's copy has only in-frame clones and lacks some. The sample shows around 2.1 million clones, almost 96% of them seen only once. The chain uses TRBV28 and TRBJ2-1; D is possibly TRBD2 (6 bases). This TCR was recovered from a man in his late teens or twenties in good health. The sample consisted of naive CD4+ T cells sorted from blood. Regarding subset: CD45RA+ positively selected. CDR3 sequence reads: CASSLGGVSYNEQFF. In DNA, the CDR3 is TGTGCCAGCAGTTTAGGCGGGGTCTCCTACAATGAGCAGTTCTTC.